A single sample is the source of the 8 T cell receptor beta chains below, sequenced in a study of molecular identifiers for immune sequencing clone quantification. MiXCR was run by TCRdb on the PCR reads, yielding one entry per CDR3 protein. The sample lists more than 450,000 distinct CDR3 sequences; roughly 24% were seen once. Sequencing was done on a sample of naive CD8+ T cells from blood, with Jurkat cell RNA spiked in. Subset defined: FACS-sorted CD8+CD4-CCR7+CD45RA+ naive T cells. The origin of the receptors is a human donor in good health. Some libraries in this study had Jurkat cell RNA spiked in.

There are many counts of this clonotype. This chain uses TRBV7-9 with TRBJ1-5; D gene unclear. The CDR3 extends over 17 amino acids. CDR1 is SEHNR and CDR2 is FQNEAQ in the germline V gene (reference sequence). Trimming took 1 base from V and 0 from J, leaving 13 bases between them. The CDR3 DNA is TGTGCCAGCAGCTTAGGGGAGGATTCCTATAGCAATCAGCCCCAGCATTTT. This codes for CASSLGEDSYSNQPQHF.

This clonotype was seen a few times. The chain combines TRBV20-1 with TRBJ2-7, with TRBD1 matching over 7 bases. After removal of 4 bases from V and 2 bases from J, the junction contained 5 bases not matched to a gene. CDR1 is DFQATT, CDR2 SNEGSKA, per germline (reference sequence). The CDR3 sequence is 13 residues long. CDR3 coding DNA: TGCAGTGCTACAAACAGGGGAACCTACGAGCAGTACTTC. It translates to CSATNRGTYEQYF.

This clonotype has at least ten counts. The CDR3 region is CASSFTGTEAFF. The CDR3 nucleotides read TGTGCCAGCAGCTTTACAGGGACCGAAGCTTTCTTT. This chain uses TRBV7-9 with TRBJ1-1, with D perhaps TRBD1 (6 bases). The V end was cut by 3 bases, the J end by 8 bases, with 10 bases between. The CDR3 runs 12 residues. From germline, CDR1 is SEHNR and CDR2 FQNEAQ (reference sequence).

This clonotype was seen a single time. The genes are TRBV7-2 and TRBJ2-3; the match to TRBD2 covers 11 bases. J was trimmed by 2 bases and V by 3 bases; bases with no gene match: 10. The germline gives CDR1 SGHTA, CDR2 FQGNSA. The CDR3 covers 18 residues. This chain's CDR3 is CASSFPASGGPSTDTQYF. DNA of the CDR3: TGTGCCAGCAGCTTCCCAGCTAGCGGGGGGCCGTCCACAGATACGCAGTATTTT.

As to this clonotype: A much larger clone lies a single base off, so this may be a read error. The CDR3 reads CGVDSRNEQYF. The CDR3 coding sequence is TGCGGCGTTGACAGCAGGAACGAGCAGTACTTC. The chain couples TRBV29-1 to TRBJ2-7, with a possible D match to TRBD1 (5 bases). The germline CDR1 and CDR2 sequences are SQVTM and ANQGSEA. The CDR3 is 11 residues long.

This clonotype was counted between two and nine times. V usage is TRBV7-8 and J usage is TRBJ1-1; maybe TRBD1 (6 bases). The ends were cut back, 2 bases at V and 5 bases at J, with 12 bases in the middle. The CDR3 contains 14 residues. Germline CDR1 is SGHVS and CDR2 is FQNEAQ. CDR3: CASSLRRGRTEAFF. CDR3 nucleotides: TGTGCCAGCAGCTTACGTCGGGGGCGGACTGAAGCTTTCTTT.

The CDR3: CASGYGGGGTEAFF. CDR3 nucleotide sequence: TGTGCTAGTGGTTACGGGGGAGGAGGCACTGAAGCTTTCTTT. The J gene is TRBJ1-1, the V gene TRBV12-5; D is possibly TRBD1 (5 bases). Germline values: CDR1 LGHNT, CDR2 FRNRAP. V was pared by 4 bases and J by 4 bases, with 13 bases between. The CDR3 is made up of 14 amino acids.

V is TRBV7-3 and J is TRBJ2-1, with a possible D match to TRBD2 (5 bases). Trimming pared 4 bases from V and 4 bases from J, leaving 14 bases between. This CDR3 contains 15 residues. Looked up from germline, CDR1 is SGHTA and CDR2 is FQGTGA. CDR3 bases: TGTGCCAGCAGCTCGGCTAGCTGTGAATACAATGAGCAGTTCTTC. It codes for CASSSASCEYNEQFF.